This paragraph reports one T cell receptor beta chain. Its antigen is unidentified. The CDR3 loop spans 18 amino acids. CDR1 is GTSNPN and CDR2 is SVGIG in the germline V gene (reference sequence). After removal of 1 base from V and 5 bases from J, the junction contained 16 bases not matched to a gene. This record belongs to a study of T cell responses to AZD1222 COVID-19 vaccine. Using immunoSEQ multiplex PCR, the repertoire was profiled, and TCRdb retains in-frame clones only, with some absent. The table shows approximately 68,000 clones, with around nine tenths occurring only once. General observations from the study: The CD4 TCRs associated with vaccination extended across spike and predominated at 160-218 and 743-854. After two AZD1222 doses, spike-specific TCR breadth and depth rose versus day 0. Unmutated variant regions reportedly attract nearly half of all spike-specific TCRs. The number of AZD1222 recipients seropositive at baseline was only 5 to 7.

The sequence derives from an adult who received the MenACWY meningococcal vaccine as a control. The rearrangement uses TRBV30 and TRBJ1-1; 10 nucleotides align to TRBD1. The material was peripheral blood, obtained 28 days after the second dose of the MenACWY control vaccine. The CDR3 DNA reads TGTGCCTGGAGTGGCCAATTCGGGACAGGGGATCGTGTGACTGAAGCTTTCTTT. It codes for CAWSGQFGTGDRVTEAFF.